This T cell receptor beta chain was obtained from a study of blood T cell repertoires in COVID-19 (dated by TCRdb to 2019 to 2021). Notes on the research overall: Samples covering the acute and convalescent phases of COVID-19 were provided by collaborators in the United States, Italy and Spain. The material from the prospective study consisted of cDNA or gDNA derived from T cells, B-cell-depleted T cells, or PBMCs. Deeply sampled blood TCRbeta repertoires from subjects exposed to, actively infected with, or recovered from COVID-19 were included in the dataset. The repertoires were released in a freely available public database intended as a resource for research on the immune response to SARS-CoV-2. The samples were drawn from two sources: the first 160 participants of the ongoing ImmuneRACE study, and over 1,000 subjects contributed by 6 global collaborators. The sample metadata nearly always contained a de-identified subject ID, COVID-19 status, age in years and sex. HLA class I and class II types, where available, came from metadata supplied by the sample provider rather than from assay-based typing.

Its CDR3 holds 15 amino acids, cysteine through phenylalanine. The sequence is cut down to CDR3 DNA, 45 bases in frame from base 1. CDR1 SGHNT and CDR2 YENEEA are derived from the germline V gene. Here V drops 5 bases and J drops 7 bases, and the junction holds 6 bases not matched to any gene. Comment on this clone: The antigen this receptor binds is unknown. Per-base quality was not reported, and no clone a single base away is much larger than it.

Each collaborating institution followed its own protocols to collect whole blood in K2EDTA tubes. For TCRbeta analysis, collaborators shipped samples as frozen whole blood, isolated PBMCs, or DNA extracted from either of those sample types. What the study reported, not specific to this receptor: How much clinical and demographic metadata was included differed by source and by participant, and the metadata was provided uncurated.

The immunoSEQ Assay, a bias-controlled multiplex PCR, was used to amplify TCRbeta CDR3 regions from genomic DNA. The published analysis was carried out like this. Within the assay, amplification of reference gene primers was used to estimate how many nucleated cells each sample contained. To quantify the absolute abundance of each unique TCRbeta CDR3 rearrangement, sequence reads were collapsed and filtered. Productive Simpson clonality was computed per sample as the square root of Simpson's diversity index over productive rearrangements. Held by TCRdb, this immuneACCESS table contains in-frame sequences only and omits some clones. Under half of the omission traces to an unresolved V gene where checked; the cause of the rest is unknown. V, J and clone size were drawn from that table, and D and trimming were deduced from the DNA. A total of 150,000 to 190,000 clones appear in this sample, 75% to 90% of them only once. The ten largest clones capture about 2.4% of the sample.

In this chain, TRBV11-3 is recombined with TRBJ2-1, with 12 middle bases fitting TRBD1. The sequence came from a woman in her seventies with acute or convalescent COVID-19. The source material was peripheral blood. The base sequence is TGTGCCAGCAGCCCCCGGGACAGGGGGCCTAATGAGCAGTTCTTC. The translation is CASSPRDRGPNEQFF.